A selection of T cell receptor beta chains follows, all from one sample in a study of patients and donors after allogeneic stem cell transplantation. TCRdb ran MiXCR on the RT-PCR reads and lists one entry per CDR3 protein. The table records 150,000 to 200,000 distinct CDR3 sequences, approximately 24% of them present only once. The source material was blood, either unsorted or a sorted T cell fraction (not recorded which). Receptors were obtained from a human donor who was either an allogeneic HSCT recipient or a stem cell or donor lymphocyte infusion donor (not recorded which). It is not recorded whose cells these are; they may come from a transplant donor. Each CDR3 is given with its conserved first and last residue. Fields, in order: V gene, J gene, D gene, clone size, CDR3 DNA, CDR3 protein. A D gene is named only where the DNA matches it firmly. Size is omitted from some rows. Given values are once, few, many or a class for expanded clones.

TRBV10-3	TRBJ1-5	-	-	TGTGCCATCAGCCTTGTTATCGGGGGATTCAATCAGCCCCAGCATTTT	CAISLVIGGFNQPQHF
TRBV20-1	TRBJ1-1	-	-	TGCAGTGCTAAGAGAGGGGCGACTGAAGCTTTCTTT	CSAKRGATEAFF
TRBV28	TRBJ2-3	TRBD2	few	TGTGCCAGCAGTAGCGGGGGGGCAGGAACAGATACGCAGTATTTT	CASSSGGAGTDTQYF
TRBV11-3	TRBJ2-1	-	-	TGTGCCAGCAGCTTAGAACTACTGAGCTCCTACAATGAGCAGTTCTTC	CASSLELLSSYNEQFF
TRBV20-1	TRBJ2-3	TRBD2	-	TGCAGTGCCACCCCCGGACTAGCGGGGAGCACAGATACGCAGTATTTT	CSATPGLAGSTDTQYF
TRBV20-1	TRBJ2-1	-	few	TGCAGTGCTAGAGAAGCCTCTCAAGGCCACAATGAGCAGTTCTTC	CSAREASQGHNEQFF
TRBV21-1	TRBJ1-1	-	many	TGTGCCAGCAGCTCCCACCCGAAGAACACTGAAGCTTTCTTT	CASSSHPKNTEAFF
TRBV7-9	TRBJ2-7	-	once	TGTGCCAGCAGCTCCACTACTAGTTACGAGCAGTACTTC	CASSSTTSYEQYF
TRBV3-1	TRBJ2-7	-	-	TGTGCCAGCAGCCAAGAGGGGAGCTACGAGCAGTACTTC	CASSQEGSYEQYF
TRBV19	TRBJ2-4	-	few	TGTGCCAGTAGTCTCCGGACTGCCGATCTAGCCAAAAACATTCAGTACTTC	CASSLRTADLAKNIQYF
TRBV2	TRBJ1-5	-	-	TGTGCAACAAAACGGGCAGCCAGATGGGCCCAGCATTTT	CATKRAARWAQHF
TRBV5-1	TRBJ2-2	TRBD2	-	TGCGCCAGCAGCTTGGCAGCGGGGACCGGGGAGCTGTTTTTT	CASSLAAGTGELFF
TRBV5-5	TRBJ1-5	-	-	TGTGCCAGCAGCCTACGGGACTCCAGCAATCAGCCCCAGCATTTT	CASSLRDSSNQPQHF
TRBV9	TRBJ2-1	TRBD2	-	TGTGCCAGCGGTAGCGGGAGTGGCAATGAGCAGTTCTTC	CASGSGSGNEQFF
TRBV20-1	TRBJ1-1	TRBD1	few	TGCAGTGCTAGAGTAACAGGGGGATTAGCTTTCTTT	CSARVTGGLAFF
TRBV5-1	TRBJ2-7	-	-	TGCGCCAGCAGCCCGGCGTTGAACTACTACGAGCAGTACTTC	CASSPALNYYEQYF
TRBV2	TRBJ1-3	-	many	TGTGCCAGCTGCAGGGATTCTGGAAACACCATATATTTT	CASCRDSGNTIYF
TRBV12-3/TRBV12-4	TRBJ1-2	-	-	TGTGCCAGCATGGGGGGGCGCAACTATGGCTACACCTTC	CASMGGRNYGYTF
TRBV20-1	TRBJ1-1	TRBD1	many	TGCAGTGCCCCCAGGGGGCTCGCTGAAGCTTTCTTT	CSAPRGLAEAFF
TRBV4-1	TRBJ2-7	-	few	TGTGCCAGCAGCCAAGAAGTCTCCTACGAGCAGTACTTC	CASSQEVSYEQYF
TRBV25-1	TRBJ2-2	TRBD1	few	TGTGCCAGCAGTACTACAGGGGGCTTCACCGGGGAGCTGTTTTTT	CASSTTGGFTGELFF
TRBV6-1	TRBJ1-5	TRBD1	-	TGTGCCAGCAGTGTTTCAACAGGGGCAAATCAGCCCCAGCATTTT	CASSVSTGANQPQHF
TRBV5-6	TRBJ2-3	-	-	TGTGCCAGCAGCTCCCCCCGCCTCACAGATACGCAGTATTTT	CASSSPRLTDTQYF
TRBV6-6	TRBJ1-2	TRBD1	few	TGTGCCAGCACCCCCGGGACAGCTAACTATGGCTACACCTTC	CASTPGTANYGYTF
TRBV4-3	TRBJ1-4	TRBD1	-	TGCGCCAGCAGCCAAGAGCCCGGGACAGGGAGAGGTGAAAAACTGTTTTTT	CASSQEPGTGRGEKLFF
TRBV15	TRBJ2-7	-	-	TGTGCCACCAGCAGAGATTTCGGCTACGAGCAGTACTTC	CATSRDFGYEQYF
TRBV10-3	TRBJ2-7	TRBD1	-	TGTGCCATCACACGGGACAGGGACTACGAGCAGTACTTC	CAITRDRDYEQYF
TRBV5-1	TRBJ2-7	-	-	TGCGCCAGCAGCCAATCTACAGGCTTCTACGAGCAGTACTTC	CASSQSTGFYEQYF
TRBV20-1	TRBJ1-5	TRBD1	-	TGCAGTGCTAGAGTAGACAGGGTGGGCAATCAGCCCCAGCATTTT	CSARVDRVGNQPQHF
TRBV12-3/TRBV12-4	TRBJ1-5	-	-	TGTGCCAGCAGTGAAAACACAGGGATCAATCAGCCCCAGCATTTT	CASSENTGINQPQHF
TRBV7-6	TRBJ2-3	-	-	TGTGCCAGCAGCTTAGTCCGGCGGGGCACAGATACGCAGTATTTT	CASSLVRRGTDTQYF
TRBV25-1	TRBJ1-2	-	few	TGTGCCAGCAGTGAACCCCGGGGGCTGAGTGGCTACACCTTC	CASSEPRGLSGYTF
TRBV12-3/TRBV12-4	TRBJ1-2	-	-	TGTGCCAGCAGTTTAGGGGGACTCTACTATGGCTACACCTTC	CASSLGGLYYGYTF
TRBV5-1	TRBJ2-3	TRBD2	-	TGCGCCAGCAGCACCCCCGCTACCGGGACTAGCGGGGGGAGGCAGTATTTT	CASSTPATGTSGGRQYF
TRBV5-1	TRBJ2-1	-	-	TGCGCCAGCAGCTTGATGCCTGTCAATGAGCAGTTCTTC	CASSLMPVNEQFF
TRBV6-5	TRBJ1-1	-	-	TGTGCCAGCAGTTACGGGGAGGGGATCGCTGAAGCTTTCTTT	CASSYGEGIAEAFF
TRBV15	TRBJ2-7	-	few	TGTGCCACCAGCAGAGATGCGGCATACGAGCAGTACTTC	CATSRDAAYEQYF
TRBV29-1	TRBJ1-3	-	-	TGCAGCGTTGAAGATCCCCTCCAGAGCTCTGGAAACACCATATATTTT	CSVEDPLQSSGNTIYF
TRBV20-1	TRBJ2-5	-	few	TGCAGTGCTAGACAAACCGCAGGGTTAGAGACCCAGTACTTC	CSARQTAGLETQYF
TRBV13	TRBJ2-5	TRBD1	-	TGTGCCAGCAGCTCGCGGACAGGGGGCTTGGAGACCCAGTACTTC	CASSSRTGGLETQYF
TRBV6-5	TRBJ1-2	TRBD1	few	TGTGCCAGCGCCAGACAGGGGGGCTATGGCTACACCTTC	CASARQGGYGYTF
TRBV15	TRBJ1-5	TRBD1	many	TGTGCCACCAGCAGGAGACAGGGCCCCCATCAGCCCCAGCATTTT	CATSRRQGPHQPQHF
TRBV28	TRBJ2-2	-	few	TGTGCCAGCAGTTTAAACGGGAACACCGGGGAGCTGTTTTTT	CASSLNGNTGELFF
TRBV2	TRBJ1-2	-	many	TGTGCCAGCAGTGAATTTCCCAGTAATGGCTACACCTTC	CASSEFPSNGYTF
TRBV12-3/TRBV12-4	TRBJ2-1	-	-	TGTGCCAGCAGTTCGGAAGGCGAGCAGTTCTTC	CASSSEGEQFF
TRBV5-1	TRBJ1-5	-	-	TGCGCCAGCAGACCCGACAGCTTCGCGGGCCAGCCCCAGCATTTT	CASRPDSFAGQPQHF
TRBV29-1	TRBJ1-2	TRBD1	-	TGCAGCGTTCGTTCGGGCAGGGGGCTATTAGATGGCTACACCTTC	CSVRSGRGLLDGYTF
TRBV5-1	TRBJ2-5	-	few	TGCGCCAGCATGATGGGGGCAAAAGAGACCCAGTACTTC	CASMMGAKETQYF